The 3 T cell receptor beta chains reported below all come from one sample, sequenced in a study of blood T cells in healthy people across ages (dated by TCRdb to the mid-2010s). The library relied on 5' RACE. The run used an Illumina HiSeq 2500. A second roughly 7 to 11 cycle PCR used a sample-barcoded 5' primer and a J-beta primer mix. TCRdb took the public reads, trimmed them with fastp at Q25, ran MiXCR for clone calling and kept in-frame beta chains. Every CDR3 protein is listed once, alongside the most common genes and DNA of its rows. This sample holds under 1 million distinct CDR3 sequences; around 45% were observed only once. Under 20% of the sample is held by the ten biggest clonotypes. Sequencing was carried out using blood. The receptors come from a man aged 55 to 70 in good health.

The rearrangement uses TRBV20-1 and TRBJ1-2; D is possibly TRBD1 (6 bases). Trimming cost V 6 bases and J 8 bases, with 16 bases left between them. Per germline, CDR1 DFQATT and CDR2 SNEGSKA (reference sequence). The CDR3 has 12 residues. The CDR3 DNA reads TGCAGTGCCCTCATGGGGGGGCGAGGCTACACCTTC. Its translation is CSALMGGRGYTF.

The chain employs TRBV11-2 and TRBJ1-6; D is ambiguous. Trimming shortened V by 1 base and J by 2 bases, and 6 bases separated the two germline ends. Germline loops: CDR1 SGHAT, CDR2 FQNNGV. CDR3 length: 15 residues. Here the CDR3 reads CASSLAVTYNSPLHF. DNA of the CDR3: TGTGCCAGCAGCTTAGCGGTGACCTATAATTCACCCCTCCACTTT. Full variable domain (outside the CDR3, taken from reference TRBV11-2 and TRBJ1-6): EAGVAQSPRYKIIEKRQSVAFWCNPISGHATLYWYQQILGQGPKLLIQFQNNGVVDDSQLPKDRFSAERLKGVDSTLKIQPAKLEDSAVYLCASSLAVTYNSPLHFGNGTRLTVT.

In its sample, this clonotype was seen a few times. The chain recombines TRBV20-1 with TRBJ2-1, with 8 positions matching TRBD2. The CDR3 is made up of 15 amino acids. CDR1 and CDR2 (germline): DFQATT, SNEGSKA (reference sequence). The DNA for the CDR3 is TGCAGCCCTACTCTAAGCGGGGGCCTCGGCAATGAGCAGTTCTTC. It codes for CSPTLSGGLGNEQFF.